This TCR beta chain derives from a study of blood T cells in healthy people across ages. This CDR3 contains 15 residues. Then a second PCR, running about 6 to 11 cycles, was carried out with a sample-barcoded 5' primer and a J-beta primer mix. TCRdb processed the 5' RACE reads anew with MiXCR; each CDR3 protein has one entry. The sample shows hundreds of thousands of distinct CDR3 sequences, 40% to 65% of them seen only once. The sequence was obtained from a man of 80 years or more in good health. This chain connects TRBV21-1 to TRBJ2-7; the table's D call, TRBD1, was not checked against the DNA. TRBV21-1 counts as a pseudogene. Sequencing input: blood. CDR3 sequence (DNA): TGTGCCAGCAGCAAAACGAGGGACATTCCCTACGAGCAGTACTTC. This translates into CASSKTRDIPYEQYF.